This section outlines one T cell receptor (beta chain) sequence together with its context. The source of the sample is a study of blood T cell repertoires in COVID-19. Measured with immunoSEQ multiplex PCR; TCRdb has only the in-frame clones, and not every one. This table holds about 300,000 clones, around 84% found once. The CDR3 covers 15 residues. Germline loops: CDR1 LGHDT, CDR2 YNNKEL (reference sequence). V dropped 0 bases and J dropped 5; count of bases not matched to a gene: 7. The sequence came from a woman in her late teens or twenties who had recovered from COVID-19. The sequenced sample consisted of PBMCs or T cells enriched from blood (not recorded which). The rearrangement joins TRBV3-1 (or the pseudogene TRBV3-2) to TRBJ2-7; 7 nucleotides agree with TRBD2. CDR3 protein: CASSQDWGEGNEQYF. The CDR3 DNA is TGTGCCAGCAGCCAAGATTGGGGGGAGGGAAACGAGCAGTACTTC.